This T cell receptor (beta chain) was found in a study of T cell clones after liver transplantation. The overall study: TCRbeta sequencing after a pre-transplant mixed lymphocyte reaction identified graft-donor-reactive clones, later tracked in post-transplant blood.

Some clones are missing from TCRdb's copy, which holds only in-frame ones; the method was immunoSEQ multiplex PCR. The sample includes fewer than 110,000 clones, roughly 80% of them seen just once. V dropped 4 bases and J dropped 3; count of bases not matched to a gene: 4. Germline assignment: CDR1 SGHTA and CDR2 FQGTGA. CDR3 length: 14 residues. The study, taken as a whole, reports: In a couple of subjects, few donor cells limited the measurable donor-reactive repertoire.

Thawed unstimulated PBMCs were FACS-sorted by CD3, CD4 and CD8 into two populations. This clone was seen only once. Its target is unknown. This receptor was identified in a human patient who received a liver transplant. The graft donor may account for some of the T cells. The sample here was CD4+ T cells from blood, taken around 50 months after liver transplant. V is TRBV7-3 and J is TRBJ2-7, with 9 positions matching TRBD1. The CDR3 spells CASSYAGQGYEQYF. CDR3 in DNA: TGTGCCAGCAGCTACGCGGGACAGGGCTACGAGCAGTACTTC.